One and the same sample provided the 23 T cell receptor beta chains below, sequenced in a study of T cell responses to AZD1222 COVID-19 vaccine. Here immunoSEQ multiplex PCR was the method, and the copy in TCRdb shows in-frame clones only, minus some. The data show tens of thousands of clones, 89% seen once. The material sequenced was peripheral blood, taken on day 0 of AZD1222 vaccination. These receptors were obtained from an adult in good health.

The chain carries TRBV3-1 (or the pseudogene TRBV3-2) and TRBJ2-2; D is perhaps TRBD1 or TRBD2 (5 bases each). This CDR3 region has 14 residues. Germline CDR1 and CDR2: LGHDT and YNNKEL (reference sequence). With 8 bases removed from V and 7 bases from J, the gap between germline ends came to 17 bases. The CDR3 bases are TGTGCCAGCGCTAGAGGGGAGATCGACGGGGAGCTGTTTTTT. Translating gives CASARGEIDGELFF.

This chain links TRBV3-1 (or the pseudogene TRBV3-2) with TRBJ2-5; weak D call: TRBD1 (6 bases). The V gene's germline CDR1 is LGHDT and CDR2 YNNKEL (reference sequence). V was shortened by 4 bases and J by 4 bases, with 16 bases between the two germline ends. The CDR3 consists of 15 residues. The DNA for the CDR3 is TGTGCCAGCAGCCCAGGACAGACCCCGGGAGAGACCCAGTACTTC. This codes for CASSPGQTPGETQYF.

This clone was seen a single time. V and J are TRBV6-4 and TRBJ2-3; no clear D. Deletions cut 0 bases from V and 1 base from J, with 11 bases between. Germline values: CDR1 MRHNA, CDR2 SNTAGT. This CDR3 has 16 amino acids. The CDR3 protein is CASSDSSFGGTDTQYF. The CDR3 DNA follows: TGTGCCAGCAGTGACTCTTCTTTTGGCGGCACAGATACGCAGTATTTT.

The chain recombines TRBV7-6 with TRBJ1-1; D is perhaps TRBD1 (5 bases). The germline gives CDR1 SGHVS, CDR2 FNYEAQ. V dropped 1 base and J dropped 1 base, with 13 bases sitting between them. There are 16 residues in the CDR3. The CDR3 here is CASSLGGGQGNTEAFF. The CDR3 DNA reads TGTGCCAGCAGCTTAGGGGGAGGGCAGGGGAACACTGAAGCTTTCTTT.

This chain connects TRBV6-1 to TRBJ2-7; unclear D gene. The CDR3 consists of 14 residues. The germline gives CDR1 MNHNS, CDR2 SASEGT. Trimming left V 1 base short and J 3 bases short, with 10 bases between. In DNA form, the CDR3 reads TGTGCCAGCAGTGAAGACAGATCTTACTACGAGCAGTACTTC. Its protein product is CASSEDRSYYEQYF.

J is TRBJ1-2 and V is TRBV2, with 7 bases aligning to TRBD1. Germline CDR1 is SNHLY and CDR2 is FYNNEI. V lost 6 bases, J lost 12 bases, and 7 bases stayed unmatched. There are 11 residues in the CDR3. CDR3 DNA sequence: TGTGCCAGCAGCTCCGGACAGGCCGACACCTTC. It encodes CASSSGQADTF.

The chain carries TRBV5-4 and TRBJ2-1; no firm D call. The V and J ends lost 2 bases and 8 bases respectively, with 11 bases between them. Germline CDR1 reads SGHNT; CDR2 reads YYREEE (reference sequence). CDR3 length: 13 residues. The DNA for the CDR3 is TGTGCCAGCAGCTTTTACAAGTACCATGAGCAGTTCTTC. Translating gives CASSFYKYHEQFF.

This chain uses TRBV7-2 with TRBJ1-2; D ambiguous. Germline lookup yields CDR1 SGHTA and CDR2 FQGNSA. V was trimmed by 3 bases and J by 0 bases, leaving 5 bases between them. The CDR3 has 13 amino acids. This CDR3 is CASSLAPNYGYTF. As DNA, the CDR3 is TGTGCCAGCAGCTTGGCCCCTAACTATGGCTACACCTTC.

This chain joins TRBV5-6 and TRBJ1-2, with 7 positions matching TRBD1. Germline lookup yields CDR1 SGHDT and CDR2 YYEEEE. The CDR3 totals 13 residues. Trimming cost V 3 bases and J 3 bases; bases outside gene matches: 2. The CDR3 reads CASSYTGDYGYTF. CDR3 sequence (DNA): TGTGCCAGCAGCTATACAGGGGACTATGGCTACACCTTC.

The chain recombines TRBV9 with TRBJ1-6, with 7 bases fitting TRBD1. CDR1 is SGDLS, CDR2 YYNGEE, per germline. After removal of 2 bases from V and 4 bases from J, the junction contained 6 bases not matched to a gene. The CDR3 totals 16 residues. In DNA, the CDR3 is TGTGCCAGCAGCGTCAGGGGGACACCTTATAATTCACCCCTCCACTTT. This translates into CASSVRGTPYNSPLHF.

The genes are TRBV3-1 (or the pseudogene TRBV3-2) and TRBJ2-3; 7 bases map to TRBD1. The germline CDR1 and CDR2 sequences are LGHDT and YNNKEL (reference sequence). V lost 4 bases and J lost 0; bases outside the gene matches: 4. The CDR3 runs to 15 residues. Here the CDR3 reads CASSPATGSTDTQYF. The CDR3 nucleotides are TGTGCCAGCAGCCCTGCGACAGGGAGCACAGATACGCAGTATTTT.

CDR3 DNA: TGCGCCAGCAGCCCGTGGGACCATGAAGGAAAACTGTTTTTT. This codes for CASSPWDHEGKLFF. The chain carries TRBV5-1 and TRBJ1-4; weak D call: TRBD1 (5 bases). This CDR3 comprises 14 residues. V dropped 4 bases and J dropped 10 bases, with 17 bases sitting between them. CDR1 is SGHRS, CDR2 YFSETQ, per germline.

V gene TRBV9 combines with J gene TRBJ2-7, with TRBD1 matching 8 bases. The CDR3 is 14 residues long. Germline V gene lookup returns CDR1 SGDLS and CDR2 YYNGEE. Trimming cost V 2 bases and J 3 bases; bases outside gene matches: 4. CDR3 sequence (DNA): TGTGCCAGCAGCGTCACCGGGACAGGCTACGAGCAGTACTTC. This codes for CASSVTGTGYEQYF.

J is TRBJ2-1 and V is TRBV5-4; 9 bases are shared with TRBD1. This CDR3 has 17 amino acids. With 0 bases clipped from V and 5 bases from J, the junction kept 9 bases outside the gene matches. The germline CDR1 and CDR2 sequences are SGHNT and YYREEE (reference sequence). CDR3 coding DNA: TGTGCCAGCAGCTTGGGTTTGGGACAGGGCTGGGACAATGAGCAGTTCTTC. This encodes CASSLGLGQGWDNEQFF.

This chain's CDR3 is CASRWRDQGSETQYF. Here the CDR3 DNA reads TGTGCCAGCAGATGGAGGGACCAGGGTTCGGAGACCCAGTACTTC. This chain uses TRBV2 with TRBJ2-5, with D tentatively TRBD2 (6 bases). This CDR3 is built from 15 residues. The V and J ends lost 6 bases and 5 bases respectively, with 19 bases between them. Germline V gene data show CDR1 as SNHLY and CDR2 as FYNNEI.

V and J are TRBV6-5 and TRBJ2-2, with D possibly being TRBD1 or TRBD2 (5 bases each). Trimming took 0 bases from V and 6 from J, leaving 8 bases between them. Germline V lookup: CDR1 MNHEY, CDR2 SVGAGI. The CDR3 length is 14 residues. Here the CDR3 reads CASSYSEGPGELFF. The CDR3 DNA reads TGTGCCAGCAGTTACTCAGAGGGGCCCGGGGAGCTGTTTTTT.

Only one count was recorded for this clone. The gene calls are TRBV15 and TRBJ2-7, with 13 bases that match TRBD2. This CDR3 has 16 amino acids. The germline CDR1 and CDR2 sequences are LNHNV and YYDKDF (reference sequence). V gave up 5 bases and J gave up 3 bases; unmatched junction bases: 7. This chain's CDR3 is CATSAWTSGSFYEQYF. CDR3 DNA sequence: TGTGCCACCAGCGCCTGGACTAGCGGGAGTTTCTACGAGCAGTACTTC.

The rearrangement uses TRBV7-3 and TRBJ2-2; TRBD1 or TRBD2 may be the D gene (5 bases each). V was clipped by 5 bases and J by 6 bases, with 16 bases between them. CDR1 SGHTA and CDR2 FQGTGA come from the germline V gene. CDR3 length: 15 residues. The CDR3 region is CASSPWDGSAGELFF. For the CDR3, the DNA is TGTGCCAGCAGCCCCTGGGACGGAAGCGCCGGGGAGCTGTTTTTT.

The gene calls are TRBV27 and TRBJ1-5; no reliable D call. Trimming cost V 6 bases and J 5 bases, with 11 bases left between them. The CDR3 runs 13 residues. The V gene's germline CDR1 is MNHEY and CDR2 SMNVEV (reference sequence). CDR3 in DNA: TGTGCCAGCAGCCTACTTAGGGATCAGCCCCAGCATTTT. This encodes CASSLLRDQPQHF.

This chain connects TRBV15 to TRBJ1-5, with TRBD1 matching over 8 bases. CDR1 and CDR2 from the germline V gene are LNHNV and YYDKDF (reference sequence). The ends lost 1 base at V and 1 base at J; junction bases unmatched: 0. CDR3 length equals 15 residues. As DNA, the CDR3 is TGTGCCACCAGCAGAGCAGGGGGCAGCAATCAGCCCCAGCATTTT. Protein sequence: CATSRAGGSNQPQHF.

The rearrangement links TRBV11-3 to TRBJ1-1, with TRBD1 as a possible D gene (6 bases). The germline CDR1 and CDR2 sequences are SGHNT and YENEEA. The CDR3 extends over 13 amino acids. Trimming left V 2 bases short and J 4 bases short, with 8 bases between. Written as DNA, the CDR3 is TGTGCCAGCAGCTTAAGGGGGACCACTGAAGCTTTCTTT. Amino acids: CASSLRGTTEAFF.

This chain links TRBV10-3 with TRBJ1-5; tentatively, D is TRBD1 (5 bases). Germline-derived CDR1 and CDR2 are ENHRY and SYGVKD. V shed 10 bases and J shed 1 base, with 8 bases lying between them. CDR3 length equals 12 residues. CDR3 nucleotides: TGTGCCACCCGACAGAGCAATCAGCCCCAGCATTTT. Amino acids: CATRQSNQPQHF.

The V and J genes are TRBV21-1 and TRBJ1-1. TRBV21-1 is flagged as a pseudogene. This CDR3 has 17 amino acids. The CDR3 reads CASSKAETGARDTEAFF. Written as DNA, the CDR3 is TGTGCCAGCAGCAAAGCCGAGACGGGGGCGCGAGACACTGAAGCTTTCTTT.